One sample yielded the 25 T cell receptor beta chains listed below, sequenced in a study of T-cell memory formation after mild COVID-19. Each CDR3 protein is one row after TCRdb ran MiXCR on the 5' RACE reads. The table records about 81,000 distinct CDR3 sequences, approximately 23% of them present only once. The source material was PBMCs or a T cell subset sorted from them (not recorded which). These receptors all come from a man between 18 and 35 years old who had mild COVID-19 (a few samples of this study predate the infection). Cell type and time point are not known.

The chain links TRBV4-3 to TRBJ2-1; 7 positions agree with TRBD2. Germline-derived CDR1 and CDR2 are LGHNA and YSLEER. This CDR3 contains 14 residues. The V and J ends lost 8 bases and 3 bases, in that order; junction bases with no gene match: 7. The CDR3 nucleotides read TGCGCCAGCGGTTTAGCGGGCGGCTACAATGAGCAGTTCTTC. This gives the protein CASGLAGGYNEQFF.

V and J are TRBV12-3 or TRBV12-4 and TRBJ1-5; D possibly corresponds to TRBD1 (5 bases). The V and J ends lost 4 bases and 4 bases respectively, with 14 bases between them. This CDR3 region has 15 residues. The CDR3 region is CASSSEGRVNQPQHF. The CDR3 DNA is TGTGCCAGCAGTTCGGAAGGCAGGGTGAATCAGCCCCAGCATTTT.

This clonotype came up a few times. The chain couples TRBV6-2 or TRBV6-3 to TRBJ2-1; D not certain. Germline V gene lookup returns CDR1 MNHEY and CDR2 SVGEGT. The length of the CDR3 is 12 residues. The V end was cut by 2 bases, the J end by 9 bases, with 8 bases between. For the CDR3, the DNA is TGTGCCAGCAGTTACGCGGATTCTGAGCAGTTCTTC. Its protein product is CASSYADSEQFF.

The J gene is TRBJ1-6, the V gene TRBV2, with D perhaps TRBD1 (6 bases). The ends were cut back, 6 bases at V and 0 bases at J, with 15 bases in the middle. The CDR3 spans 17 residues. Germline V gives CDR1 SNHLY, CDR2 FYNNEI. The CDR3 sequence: CASRARQERSYNSPLHF. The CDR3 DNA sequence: TGTGCCAGCAGGGCCCGACAGGAACGCTCCTATAATTCACCCCTCCACTTT.

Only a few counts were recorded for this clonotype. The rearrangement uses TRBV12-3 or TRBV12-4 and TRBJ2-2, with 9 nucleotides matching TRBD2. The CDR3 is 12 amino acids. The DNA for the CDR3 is TGTGGTGGTGCGGGGGGGTCCGGGGAGCTGTTTTTT. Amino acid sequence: CGGAGGSGELFF.

CDR3 sequence: CASSQVSGDYEQYF. DNA of the CDR3: TGCGCCAGCAGCCAAGTATCCGGGGACTACGAGCAGTACTTC. The J gene is TRBJ2-7, the V gene TRBV4-1, with a possible D match to TRBD2 (5 bases). Germline V CDR1 and CDR2: MGHRA, YSYEKL. The V end was cut by 1 base, the J end by 3 bases, with 10 bases between. This CDR3 is 14 amino acids long.

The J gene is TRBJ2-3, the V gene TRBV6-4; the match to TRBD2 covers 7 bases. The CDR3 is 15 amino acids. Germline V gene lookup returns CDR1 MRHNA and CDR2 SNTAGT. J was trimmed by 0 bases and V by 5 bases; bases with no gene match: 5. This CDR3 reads CASSLSAGSTDTQYF. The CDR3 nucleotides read TGTGCCAGCAGTTTGTCAGCGGGGAGCACAGATACGCAGTATTTT.

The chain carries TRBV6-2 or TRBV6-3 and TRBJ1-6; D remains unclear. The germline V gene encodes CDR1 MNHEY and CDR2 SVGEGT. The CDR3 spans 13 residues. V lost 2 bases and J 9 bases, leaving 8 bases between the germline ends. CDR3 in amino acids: CASSYNGVSPLHF. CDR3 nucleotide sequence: TGTGCCAGCAGTTACAACGGCGTTTCACCCCTCCACTTT.

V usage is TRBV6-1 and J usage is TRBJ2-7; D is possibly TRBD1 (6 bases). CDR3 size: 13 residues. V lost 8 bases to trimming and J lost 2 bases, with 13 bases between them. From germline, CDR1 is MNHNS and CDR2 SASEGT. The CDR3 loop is CASGETGPYEQYF. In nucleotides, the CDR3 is TGTGCCAGCGGGGAGACAGGACCCTACGAGCAGTACTTC.

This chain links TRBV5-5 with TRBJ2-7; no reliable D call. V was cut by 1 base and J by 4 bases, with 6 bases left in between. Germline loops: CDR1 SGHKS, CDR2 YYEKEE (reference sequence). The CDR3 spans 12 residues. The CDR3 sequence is CASSLNIYEQYV. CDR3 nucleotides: TGTGCCAGCAGCTTGAATATATACGAGCAGTACGTC.

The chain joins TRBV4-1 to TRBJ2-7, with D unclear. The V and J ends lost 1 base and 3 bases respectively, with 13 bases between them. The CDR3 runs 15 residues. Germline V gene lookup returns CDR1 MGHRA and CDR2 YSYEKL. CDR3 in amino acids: CASSQGHGTNYEQYF. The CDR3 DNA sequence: TGCGCCAGCAGCCAAGGACACGGTACGAACTACGAGCAGTACTTC.

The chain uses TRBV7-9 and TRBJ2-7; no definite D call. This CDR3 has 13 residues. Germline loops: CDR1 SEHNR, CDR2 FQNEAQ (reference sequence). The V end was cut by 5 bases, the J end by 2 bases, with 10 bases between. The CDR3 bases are TGTGCCAGCAGCCCATCGGTGGCCTACGAGCAGTACGTC. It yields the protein CASSPSVAYEQYV.

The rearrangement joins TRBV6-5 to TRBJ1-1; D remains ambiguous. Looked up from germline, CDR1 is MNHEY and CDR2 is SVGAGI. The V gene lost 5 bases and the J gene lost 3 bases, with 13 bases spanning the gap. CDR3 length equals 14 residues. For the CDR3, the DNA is TGTGCCAGCAGTAACGCAGTGCCGTACACTGAAGCTTTCTTT. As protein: CASSNAVPYTEAFF.

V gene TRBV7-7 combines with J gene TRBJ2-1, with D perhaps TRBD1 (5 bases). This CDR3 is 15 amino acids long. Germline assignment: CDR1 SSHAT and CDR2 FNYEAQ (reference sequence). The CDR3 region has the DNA TGTGCTAGGGATCCGCCCGACAGCCACTACAATGAGCAGTTCTTC. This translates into CARDPPDSHYNEQFF.

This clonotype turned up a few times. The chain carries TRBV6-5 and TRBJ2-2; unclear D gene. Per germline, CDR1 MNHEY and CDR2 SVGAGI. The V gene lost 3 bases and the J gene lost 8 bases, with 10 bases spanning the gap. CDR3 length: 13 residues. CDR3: CASSYPGSGELFF. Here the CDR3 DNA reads TGTGCCAGCAGTTATCCGGGTTCGGGGGAGCTGTTTTTT.

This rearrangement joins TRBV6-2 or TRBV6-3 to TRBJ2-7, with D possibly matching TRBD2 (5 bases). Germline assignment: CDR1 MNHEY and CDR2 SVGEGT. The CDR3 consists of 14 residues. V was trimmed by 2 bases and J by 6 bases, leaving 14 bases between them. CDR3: CASSYSRGGLEQYF. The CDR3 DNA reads TGTGCCAGCAGTTACAGTCGGGGTGGGCTCGAGCAGTACTTC.

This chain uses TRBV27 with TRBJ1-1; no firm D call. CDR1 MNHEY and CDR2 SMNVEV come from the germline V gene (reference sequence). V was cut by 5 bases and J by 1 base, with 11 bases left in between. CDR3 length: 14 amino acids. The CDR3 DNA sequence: TGTGCCAGCAGTGGTGACCAGACGAACACTGAAGCTTTCTTT. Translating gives CASSGDQTNTEAFF.

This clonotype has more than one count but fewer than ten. CDR3 nucleotide sequence: TGCAGTGCTAGAGATCTAGCGGATATCACAGATACGCAGTATTTT. It codes for CSARDLADITDTQYF. V gene TRBV20-1 combines with J gene TRBJ2-3; 7 bases line up with TRBD2. The CDR3 loop spans 15 amino acids. Germline V gives CDR1 DFQATT, CDR2 SNEGSKA (reference sequence). The junction had 5 bases not matched to a gene; V was cut back by 0 bases and J by 2 bases.

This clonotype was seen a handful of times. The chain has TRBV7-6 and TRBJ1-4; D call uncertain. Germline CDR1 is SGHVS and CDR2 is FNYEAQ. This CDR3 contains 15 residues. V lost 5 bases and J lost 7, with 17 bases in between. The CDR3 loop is CASSPARFTGEKLFF. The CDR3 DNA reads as TGTGCCAGCAGCCCGGCTCGGTTCACGGGTGAAAAACTGTTTTTT.

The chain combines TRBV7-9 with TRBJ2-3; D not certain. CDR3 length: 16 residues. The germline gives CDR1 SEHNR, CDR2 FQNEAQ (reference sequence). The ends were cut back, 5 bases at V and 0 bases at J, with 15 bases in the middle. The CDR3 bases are TGTGCCAGCAGCCCGATTAGGGCGGCTAGCACAGATACGCAGTATTTT. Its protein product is CASSPIRAASTDTQYF. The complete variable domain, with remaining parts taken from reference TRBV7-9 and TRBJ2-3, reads DTGVSQNPRHKITKRGQNVTFRCDPISEHNRLYWYRQTLGQGPEFLTYFQNEAQLEKSRLLSDRFSAERPKGSFSTLEIQRTEQGDSAMYLCASSPIRAASTDTQYFGPGTRLTVL.

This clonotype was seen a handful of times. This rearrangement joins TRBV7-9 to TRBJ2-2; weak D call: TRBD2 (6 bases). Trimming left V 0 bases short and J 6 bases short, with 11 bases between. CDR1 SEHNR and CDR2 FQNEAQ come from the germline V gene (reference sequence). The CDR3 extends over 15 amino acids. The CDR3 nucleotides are TGTGCCAGCAGCTTAGCTAGCGGAGGACCCGGGGAGCTGTTTTTT. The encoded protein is CASSLASGGPGELFF.

The CDR3 reads CASSEAGGHTEAFF. The CDR3 nucleotides read TGTGCCAGCAGTGAGGCGGGGGGCCACACTGAAGCTTTCTTT. This sequence joins TRBV6-1 and TRBJ1-1; tentative D call: TRBD1 (6 bases). CDR3 size: 14 residues. V lost 3 bases, J lost 3 bases, and 11 bases lay in between. Germline-derived CDR1 and CDR2 are MNHNS and SASEGT.

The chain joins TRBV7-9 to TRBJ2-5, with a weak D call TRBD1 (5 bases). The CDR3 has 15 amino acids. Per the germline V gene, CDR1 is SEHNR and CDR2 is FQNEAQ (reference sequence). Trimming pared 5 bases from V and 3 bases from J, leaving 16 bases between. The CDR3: CASSKTEREKETQYF. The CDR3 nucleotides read TGTGCCAGCAGCAAGACAGAAAGAGAGAAAGAGACCCAGTACTTC. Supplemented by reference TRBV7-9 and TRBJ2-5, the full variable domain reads DTGVSQNPRHKITKRGQNVTFRCDPISEHNRLYWYRQTLGQGPEFLTYFQNEAQLEKSRLLSDRFSAERPKGSFSTLEIQRTEQGDSAMYLCASSKTEREKETQYFGPGTRLLVL.

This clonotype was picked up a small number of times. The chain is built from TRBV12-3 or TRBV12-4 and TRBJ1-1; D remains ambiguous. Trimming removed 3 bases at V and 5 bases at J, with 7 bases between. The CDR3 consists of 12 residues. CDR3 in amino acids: CASSFGRTEAFF. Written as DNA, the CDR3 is TGTGCCAGCAGTTTCGGGAGGACTGAAGCTTTCTTT.

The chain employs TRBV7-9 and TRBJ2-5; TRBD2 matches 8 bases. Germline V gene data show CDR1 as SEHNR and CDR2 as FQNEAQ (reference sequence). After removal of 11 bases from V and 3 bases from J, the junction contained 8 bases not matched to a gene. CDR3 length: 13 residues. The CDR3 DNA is TGTGCCCAAACTCGTAGCGGGGAAGAGACCCAGTACTTC. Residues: CAQTRSGEETQYF.